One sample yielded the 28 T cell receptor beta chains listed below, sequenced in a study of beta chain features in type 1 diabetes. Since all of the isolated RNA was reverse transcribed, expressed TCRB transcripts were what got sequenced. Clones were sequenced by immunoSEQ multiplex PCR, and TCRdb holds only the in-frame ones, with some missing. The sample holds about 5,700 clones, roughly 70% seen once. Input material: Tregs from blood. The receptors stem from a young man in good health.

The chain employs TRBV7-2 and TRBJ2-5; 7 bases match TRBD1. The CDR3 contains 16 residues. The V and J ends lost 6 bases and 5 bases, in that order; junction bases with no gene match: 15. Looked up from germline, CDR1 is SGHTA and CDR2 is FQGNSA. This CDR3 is CASSFNSGGRKETQYF. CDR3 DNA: TGTGCCAGCAGTTTTAATTCAGGGGGAAGAAAGGAGACCCAGTACTTC.

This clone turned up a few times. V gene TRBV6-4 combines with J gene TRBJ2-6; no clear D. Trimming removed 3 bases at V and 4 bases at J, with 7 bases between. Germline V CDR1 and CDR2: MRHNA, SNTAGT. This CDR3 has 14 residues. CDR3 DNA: TGTGCCAGCAGTGAGAATGGCGGGGCCAACGTCCTGACTTTC. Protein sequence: CASSENGGANVLTF.

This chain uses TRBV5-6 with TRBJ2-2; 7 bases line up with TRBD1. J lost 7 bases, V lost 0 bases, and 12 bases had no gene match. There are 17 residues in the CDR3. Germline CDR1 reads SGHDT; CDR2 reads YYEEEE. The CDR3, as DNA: TGTGCCAGCAGCTTGGTAACCGAGACGGACAGGAACGGGGAGCTGTTTTTT. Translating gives CASSLVTETDRNGELFF. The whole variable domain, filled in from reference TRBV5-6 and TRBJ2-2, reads DAGVTQSPTHLIKTRGQQVTLRCSPKSGHDTVSWYQQALGQGPQFIFQYYEEEERQRGNFPDRFSGHQFPNYSSELNVNALLLGDSALYLCASSLVTETDRNGELFFGEGSRLTVL.

This chain's CDR3 is CASSVGGAFSYNEQFF. DNA for the CDR3: TGTGCCAGCAGCGTCGGGGGGGCCTTTTCCTACAATGAGCAGTTCTTC. The rearrangement joins TRBV6-6 to TRBJ2-1; 8 bases are a match to TRBD2. With 6 bases clipped from V and 1 base from J, the junction kept 8 bases outside the gene matches. This CDR3 region has 16 residues. Germline-derived CDR1 and CDR2 are MNHNY and SVGAGI (reference sequence).

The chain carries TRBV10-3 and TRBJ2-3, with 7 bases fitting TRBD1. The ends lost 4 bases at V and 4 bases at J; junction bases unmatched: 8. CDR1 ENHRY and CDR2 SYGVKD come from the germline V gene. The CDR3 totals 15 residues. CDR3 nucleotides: TGTGCCATCAGTGGGGACAGCGATCAAGCAGATACGCAGTATTTT. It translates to CAISGDSDQADTQYF.

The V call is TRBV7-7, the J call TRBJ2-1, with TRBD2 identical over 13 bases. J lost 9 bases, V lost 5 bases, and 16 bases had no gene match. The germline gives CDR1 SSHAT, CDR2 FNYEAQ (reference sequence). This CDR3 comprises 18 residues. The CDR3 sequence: CASSPAPSGTSGVGEQFF. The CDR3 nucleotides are TGTGCCAGCAGCCCGGCCCCCTCCGGGACTAGCGGGGTGGGTGAGCAGTTCTTC.

The CDR3 is CASSLDRDYGYTF. DNA for the CDR3: TGTGCCAGCAGCCTGGACAGAGACTATGGCTACACCTTC. The V gene is TRBV11-2, the J gene TRBJ1-2; a possible D gene is TRBD1 (6 bases). Germline V lookup: CDR1 SGHAT, CDR2 FQNNGV. The CDR3 consists of 13 residues. V lost 5 bases to trimming and J lost 3 bases, with 10 bases between them.

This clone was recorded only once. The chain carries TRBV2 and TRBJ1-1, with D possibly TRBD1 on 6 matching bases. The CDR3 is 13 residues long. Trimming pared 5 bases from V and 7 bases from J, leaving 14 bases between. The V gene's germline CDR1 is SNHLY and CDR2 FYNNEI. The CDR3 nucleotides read TGTGCCAGCAGTTTCGGGACAATTGTTGAAGCTTTCTTT. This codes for CASSFGTIVEAFF. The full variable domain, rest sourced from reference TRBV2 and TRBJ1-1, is EPEVTQTPSHQVTQMGQEVILRCVPISNHLYFYWYRQILGQKVEFLVSFYNNEISEKSEIFDDQFSVERPDGSNFTLKIRSTKLEDSAMYFCASSFGTIVEAFFGQGTRLTVV.

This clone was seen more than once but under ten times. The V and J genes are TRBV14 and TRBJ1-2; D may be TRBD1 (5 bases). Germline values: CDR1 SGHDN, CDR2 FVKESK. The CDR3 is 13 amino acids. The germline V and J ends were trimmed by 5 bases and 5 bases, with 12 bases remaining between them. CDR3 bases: TGTGCCAGCAGCTTTCGGGGGGTTTATGGCTACACCTTC. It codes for CASSFRGVYGYTF.

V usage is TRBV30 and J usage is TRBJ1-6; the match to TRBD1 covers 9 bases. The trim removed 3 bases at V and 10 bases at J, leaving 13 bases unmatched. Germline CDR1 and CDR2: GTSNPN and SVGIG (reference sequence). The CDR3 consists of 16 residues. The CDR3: CAWRGQGRARGSPLHF. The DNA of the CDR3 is TGTGCCTGGAGAGGACAGGGGAGGGCTAGGGGGTCACCCCTCCACTTT.

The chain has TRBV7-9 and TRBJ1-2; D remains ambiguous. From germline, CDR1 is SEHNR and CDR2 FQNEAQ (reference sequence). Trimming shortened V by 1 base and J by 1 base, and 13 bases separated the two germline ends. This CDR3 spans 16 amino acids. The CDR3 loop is CASSLGGGGLNYGYTF. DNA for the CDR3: TGTGCCAGCAGCTTAGGTGGCGGCGGACTTAACTATGGCTACACCTTC.

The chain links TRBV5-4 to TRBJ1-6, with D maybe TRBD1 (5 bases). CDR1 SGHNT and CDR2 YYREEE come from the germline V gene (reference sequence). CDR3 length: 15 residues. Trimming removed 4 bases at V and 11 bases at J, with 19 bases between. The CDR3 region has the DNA TGTGCCAGCAGCGAGCAGCGGGGGGAAGGTACACCCCTCCACTTT. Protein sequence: CASSEQRGEGTPLHF. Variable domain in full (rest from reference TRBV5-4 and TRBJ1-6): ETGVTQSPTHLIKTRGQQVTLRCSSQSGHNTVSWYQQALGQGPQFIFQYYREEENGRGNFPPRFSGLQFPNYSSELNVNALELDDSALYLCASSEQRGEGTPLHFGNGTRLTVT.

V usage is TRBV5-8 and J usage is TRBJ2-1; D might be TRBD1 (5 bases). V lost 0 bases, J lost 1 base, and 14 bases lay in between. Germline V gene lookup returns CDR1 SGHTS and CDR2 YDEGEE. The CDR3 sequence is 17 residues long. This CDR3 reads CASSLGQGLKSYNEQFF. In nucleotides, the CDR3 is TGTGCCAGCAGCTTGGGGCAGGGATTGAAGTCCTACAATGAGCAGTTCTTC.

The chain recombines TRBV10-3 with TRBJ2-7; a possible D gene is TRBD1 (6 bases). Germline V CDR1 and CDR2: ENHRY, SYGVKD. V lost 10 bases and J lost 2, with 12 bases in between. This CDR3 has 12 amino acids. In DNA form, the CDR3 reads TGTGCCACCTTTGGACAGACCTACGAGCAGTACTTC. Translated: CATFGQTYEQYF.

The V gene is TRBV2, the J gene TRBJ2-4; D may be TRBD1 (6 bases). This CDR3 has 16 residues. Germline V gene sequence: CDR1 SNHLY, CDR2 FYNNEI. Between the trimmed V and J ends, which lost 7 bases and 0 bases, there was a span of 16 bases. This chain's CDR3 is CASTEDRVLAKNIQYF. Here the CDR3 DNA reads TGTGCCAGCACCGAGGACAGAGTGTTAGCCAAAAACATTCAGTACTTC.

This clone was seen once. The chain's CDR3 is CASSLGRRGEQYF. The DNA of the CDR3 is TGTGCCAGCAGCTTGGGCAGAAGAGGCGAGCAGTACTTC. This chain joins TRBV5-6 and TRBJ2-7; no definite D call. The CDR3 is 13 amino acids. Germline lookup yields CDR1 SGHDT and CDR2 YYEEEE. Trimming removed 0 bases from V and 6 bases from J, with 10 bases in between.

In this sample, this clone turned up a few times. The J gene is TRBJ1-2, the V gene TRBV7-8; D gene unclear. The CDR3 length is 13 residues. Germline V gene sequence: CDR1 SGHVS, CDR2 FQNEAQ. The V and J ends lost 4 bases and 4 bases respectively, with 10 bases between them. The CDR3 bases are TGTGCCAGCAGCTCAACCGGTATCTATGGCTACACCTTC. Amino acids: CASSSTGIYGYTF.

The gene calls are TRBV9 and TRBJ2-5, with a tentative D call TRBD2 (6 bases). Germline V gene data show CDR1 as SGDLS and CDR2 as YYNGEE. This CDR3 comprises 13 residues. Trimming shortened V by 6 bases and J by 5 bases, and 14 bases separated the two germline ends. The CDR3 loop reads CASNPRAGETQYF. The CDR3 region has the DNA TGTGCCAGCAACCCCAGGGCGGGGGAGACCCAGTACTTC.

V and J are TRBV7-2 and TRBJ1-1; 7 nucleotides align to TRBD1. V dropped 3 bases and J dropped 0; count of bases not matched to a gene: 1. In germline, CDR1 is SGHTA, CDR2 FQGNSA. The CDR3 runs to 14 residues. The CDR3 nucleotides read TGTGCCAGCAGCTTGGGACAGATGAACACTGAAGCTTTCTTT. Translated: CASSLGQMNTEAFF.

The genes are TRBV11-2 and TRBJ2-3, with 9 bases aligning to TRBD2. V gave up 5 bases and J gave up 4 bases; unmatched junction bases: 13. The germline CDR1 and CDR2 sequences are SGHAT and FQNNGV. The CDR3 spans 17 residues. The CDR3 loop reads CASSLHRTSELSDTQYF. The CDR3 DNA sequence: TGTGCCAGCAGCCTACACCGGACTAGCGAATTGTCAGATACGCAGTATTTT.

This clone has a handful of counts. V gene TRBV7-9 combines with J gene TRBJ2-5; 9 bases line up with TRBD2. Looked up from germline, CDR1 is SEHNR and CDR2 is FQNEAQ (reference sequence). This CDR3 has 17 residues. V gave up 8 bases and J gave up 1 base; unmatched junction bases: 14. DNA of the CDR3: TGTGCCAGCGCGGGGGGGGAAAGGTGGGGGCTCCAAGAGACCCAGTACTTC. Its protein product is CASAGGERWGLQETQYF.

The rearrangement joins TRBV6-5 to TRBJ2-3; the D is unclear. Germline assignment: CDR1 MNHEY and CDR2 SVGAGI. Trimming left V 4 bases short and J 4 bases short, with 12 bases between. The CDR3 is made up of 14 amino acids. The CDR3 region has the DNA TGTGCCAGCAGTTCCCGGTCCCCTCCAGATACGCAGTATTTT. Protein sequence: CASSSRSPPDTQYF.

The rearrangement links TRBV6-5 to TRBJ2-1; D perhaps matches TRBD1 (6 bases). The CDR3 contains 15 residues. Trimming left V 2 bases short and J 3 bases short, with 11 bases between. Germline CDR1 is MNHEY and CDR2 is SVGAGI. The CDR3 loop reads CASSYAGDRYNEQFF. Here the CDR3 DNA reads TGTGCCAGCAGTTACGCAGGGGATCGCTACAATGAGCAGTTCTTC.

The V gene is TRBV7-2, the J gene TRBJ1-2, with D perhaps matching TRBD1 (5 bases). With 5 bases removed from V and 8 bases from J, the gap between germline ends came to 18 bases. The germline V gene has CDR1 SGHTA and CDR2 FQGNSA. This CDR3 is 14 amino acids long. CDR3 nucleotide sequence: TGTGCCAGCAGCCCTATTTTGGGGCCGTTAGGCTACACCTTC. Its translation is CASSPILGPLGYTF.

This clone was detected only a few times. The CDR3 reads CASASGGTNSYNEQFF. The CDR3 nucleotides are TGTGCCAGCGCCTCTGGAGGGACTAACTCCTACAATGAGCAGTTCTTC. This chain connects TRBV9 to TRBJ2-1, with 7 bases matching TRBD2. The CDR3 contains 16 residues. Germline CDR1 SGDLS, CDR2 YYNGEE. V trimming: 7 bases; J trimming: 0 bases; junction bases outside the gene matches: 10. Full variable domain (missing parts from reference TRBV9 and TRBJ2-1): DSGVTQTPKHLITATGQRVTLRCSPRSGDLSVYWYQQSLDQGLQFLIQYYNGEERAKGNILERFSAQQFPDLHSELNLSSLELGDSALYFCASASGGTNSYNEQFFGPGTRLTVL.

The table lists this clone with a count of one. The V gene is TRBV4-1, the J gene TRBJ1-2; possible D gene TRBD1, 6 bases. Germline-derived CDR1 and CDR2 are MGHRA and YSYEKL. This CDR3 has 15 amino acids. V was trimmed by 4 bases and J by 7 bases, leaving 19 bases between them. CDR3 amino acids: CASSRGTGSPSGYTF. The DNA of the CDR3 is TGCGCCAGCAGCCGAGGCACAGGGTCCCCTTCTGGCTACACCTTC.

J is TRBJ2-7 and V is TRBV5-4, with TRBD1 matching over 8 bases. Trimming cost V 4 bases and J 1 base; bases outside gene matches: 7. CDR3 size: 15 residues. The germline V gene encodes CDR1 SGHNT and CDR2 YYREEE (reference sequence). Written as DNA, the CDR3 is TGTGCCAGCAGCCCAGACGGACAGGGATCCTACGAGCAGTACTTC. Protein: CASSPDGQGSYEQYF. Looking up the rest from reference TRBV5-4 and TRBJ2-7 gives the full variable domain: ETGVTQSPTHLIKTRGQQVTLRCSSQSGHNTVSWYQQALGQGPQFIFQYYREEENGRGNFPPRFSGLQFPNYSSELNVNALELDDSALYLCASSPDGQGSYEQYFGPGTRLTVT.

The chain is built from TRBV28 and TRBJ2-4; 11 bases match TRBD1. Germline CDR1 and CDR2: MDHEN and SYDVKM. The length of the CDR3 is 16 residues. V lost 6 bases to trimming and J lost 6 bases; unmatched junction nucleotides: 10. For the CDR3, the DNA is TGTGCCAGCAGCGGCTTGGACAGGGGGCAGGGAAACATTCAGTACTTC. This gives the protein CASSGLDRGQGNIQYF.